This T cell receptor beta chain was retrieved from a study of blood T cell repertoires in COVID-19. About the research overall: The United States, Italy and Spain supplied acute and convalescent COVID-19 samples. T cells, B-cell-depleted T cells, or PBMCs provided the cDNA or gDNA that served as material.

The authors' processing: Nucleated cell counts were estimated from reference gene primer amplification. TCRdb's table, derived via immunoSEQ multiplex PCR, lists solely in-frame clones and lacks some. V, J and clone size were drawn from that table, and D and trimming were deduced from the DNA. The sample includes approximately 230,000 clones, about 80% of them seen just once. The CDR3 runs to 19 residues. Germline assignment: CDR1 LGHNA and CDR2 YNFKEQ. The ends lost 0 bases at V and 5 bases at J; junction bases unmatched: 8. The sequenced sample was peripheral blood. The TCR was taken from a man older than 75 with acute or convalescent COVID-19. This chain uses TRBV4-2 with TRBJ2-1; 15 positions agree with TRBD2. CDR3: CASSQDGTSGRYFHNEQFF. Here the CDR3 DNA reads TGTGCCAGCAGCCAAGATGGGACTAGCGGGAGGTACTTTCACAATGAGCAGTTCTTC.